The table lists the clone carrying this TCR beta chain with a count of one. The same CDR3 can be traced to other DNA sequences in this sample. This entry belongs to a study of cytomegalovirus exposure and HLA in healthy donors. Vbeta (60) and Jbeta (13) primers were used in the PCR. Profiled with immunoSEQ multiplex PCR; TCRdb holds only in-frame clones, not every one. The repertoire holds more than 80,000 clones, with around 74% as singletons. Trimming cost V 3 bases and J 4 bases; bases outside gene matches: 3. Looked up from germline, CDR1 is KGHSH and CDR2 is LQKENI. The CDR3 is 14 amino acids. Sequenced input: PBMCs. V is TRBV18 and J is TRBJ2-7; 10 bases align to TRBD1. This TCR derives from an older woman in good health and CMV-seropositive. The CDR3 bases are TGTGCCAGCTCACCGGGACAGGGGACTTACGAGCAGTACTTC. Encoded protein: CASSPGQGTYEQYF. Together with reference TRBV18 and TRBJ2-7, the CDR3 gives the full variable domain: NAGVMQNPRHLVRRRGQEARLRCSPMKGHSHVYWYRQLPEEGLKFMVYLQKENIIDESGMPKERFSAEFPKEGPSILRIQQVVRGDSAAYFCASSPGQGTYEQYFGPGTRLTVT.